A single sample gave rise to the 9 T cell receptor beta chains below, sequenced in a study of blood T cell repertoires in COVID-19. Some clones are missing from TCRdb's copy, which holds only in-frame ones; the method was immunoSEQ multiplex PCR. The data show some 250,000 clones, about nine tenths seen once. Sequenced sample: PBMCs or T cells enriched from blood (not recorded which). These receptors were obtained from a woman between 35 and 50 years old with acute COVID-19.

The chain employs TRBV11-1 and TRBJ1-1; no reliable D call. Germline CDR1 and CDR2: SGHAT and FQDESV (reference sequence). The CDR3 covers 12 residues. Trimming removed 1 base at V and 5 bases at J, with 5 bases between. In nucleotides, the CDR3 is TGTGCCAGCAGCTTAGTACAGACTGAAGCTTTCTTT. Residues: CASSLVQTEAFF.

This clone was observed a single time. The chain couples TRBV5-6 to TRBJ1-2; D remains ambiguous. The ends were cut back, 5 bases at V and 0 bases at J, with 14 bases in the middle. CDR3 length: 15 residues. Germline V lookup: CDR1 SGHDT, CDR2 YYEEEE. The CDR3 loop is CASSPVVGANYGYTF. For the CDR3, the DNA is TGTGCCAGCAGTCCGGTCGTAGGAGCTAACTATGGCTACACCTTC.

The V gene is TRBV6-6, the J gene TRBJ2-7; 7 bases line up with TRBD1. Germline values: CDR1 MNHNY, CDR2 SVGAGI (reference sequence). Trimming cost V 3 bases and J 6 bases; bases outside gene matches: 14. The CDR3 is made up of 16 amino acids. The CDR3 bases are TGTGCCAGCAGTTATGCCAGGGGGTTCCAGTATTCCGAGCAGTACTTC. Protein sequence: CASSYARGFQYSEQYF.

The chain uses TRBV4-1 and TRBJ2-3; 11 nucleotides align to TRBD2. The V segment lost 1 base and the J segment 1 base; nucleotides outside the gene matches: 10. The CDR3 consists of 19 residues. Germline V CDR1 and CDR2: MGHRA, YSYEKL. CDR3: CASSQVAVGLAGRTDTQYF. The CDR3 coding sequence is TGCGCCAGCAGCCAAGTAGCAGTCGGACTAGCGGGTCGCACAGATACGCAGTATTTT.

The V gene is TRBV23-1, the J gene TRBJ1-4; a possible D gene is TRBD1 (6 bases). TRBV23-1 is an open reading frame, and its role is uncertain. This CDR3 comprises 14 residues. Trimming took off 2 bases at V and 3 bases at J, with 7 bases between the two ends. The DNA of the CDR3 is TGCGCCAGCAGTCAAAAGGGGGCTAATGAAAAACTGTTTTTT. It specifies CASSQKGANEKLFF.

In DNA, the CDR3 is TGTGCCAGCAGTTTAAACAGACAGGGGGTCGATGAAAAACTGTTTTTT. Translation gives CASSLNRQGVDEKLFF. This chain links TRBV27 with TRBJ1-4, with 9 positions matching TRBD1. Looked up from germline, CDR1 is MNHEY and CDR2 is SMNVEV (reference sequence). The CDR3 length is 16 residues. V gave up 2 bases and J gave up 6 bases; unmatched junction bases: 7.

J is TRBJ1-2 and V is TRBV28; D call uncertain. CDR1 and CDR2 from the germline V gene are MDHEN and SYDVKM. Trimming removed 3 bases from V and 5 bases from J, with 10 bases in between. The CDR3 is 13 residues long. DNA for the CDR3: TGTGCCAGCAGTTTGAGGATCGGGTATGGCTACACCTTC. This gives the protein CASSLRIGYGYTF.

This chain connects TRBV11-2 to TRBJ1-1, with D possibly TRBD1 on 5 matching bases. Per germline, CDR1 SGHAT and CDR2 FQNNGV. The CDR3 length is 15 residues. The V and J ends lost 4 bases and 3 bases respectively, with 15 bases between them. CDR3 nucleotide sequence: TGTGCCAGCAGCTCGGACGGGGGTCCGTACACTGAAGCTTTCTTT. This sequence encodes CASSSDGGPYTEAFF.

The chain has TRBV3-1 (or the pseudogene TRBV3-2) and TRBJ2-5; TRBD2 aligns across 8 bases. The V gene's germline CDR1 is LGHDT and CDR2 YNNKEL (reference sequence). Trimming took 3 bases from V and 4 from J; bases not matched to a gene: 7. CDR3 length: 15 amino acids. The chain's CDR3 is CASSHLAGSTETQYF. DNA for the CDR3: TGTGCCAGCAGCCACTTAGCGGGGAGTACAGAGACCCAGTACTTC.